The 16 T cell receptor beta chains listed next were all sequenced from one sample in a study of T cell changes during pregnancy in multiple sclerosis. The repertoire was sequenced with immunoSEQ multiplex PCR; TCRdb's copy has only in-frame clones and lacks some. The sample lists some 51,000 clones, 94% occurring once. The sequences come from CD4+ T cells from peripheral blood mononuclear cells, collected in the first trimester of pregnancy. The receptors were gathered from a female donor with multiple sclerosis, enrolled in a pregnancy study.

This clone has just one count. J is TRBJ2-7 and V is TRBV14, with D perhaps matching TRBD1 (6 bases). Germline CDR1 SGHDN, CDR2 FVKESK. The CDR3 covers 12 residues. Deletions cut 3 bases from V and 6 bases from J, with 9 bases between. The CDR3, as DNA: TGTGCCAGCAGCCAGGGGGCGAGCGAGCAGTACTTC. Amino acid sequence: CASSQGASEQYF.

The genes are TRBV5-1 and TRBJ1-2, with D possibly being TRBD1 (5 bases). Per the germline V gene, CDR1 is SGHRS and CDR2 is YFSETQ. V was trimmed by 4 bases and J by 5 bases, leaving 12 bases between them. The length of the CDR3 is 13 residues. The CDR3 is CASSLDREYGYTF. The CDR3 nucleotides are TGCGCCAGCAGCCTCGACAGAGAGTATGGCTACACCTTC.

This chain links TRBV4-1 with TRBJ1-6; no clear D. Germline CDR1 and CDR2: MGHRA and YSYEKL. The CDR3 loop spans 14 amino acids. The V end lost 6 bases, the J end lost 7 bases, and 13 bases lay between the germline ends. DNA of the CDR3: TGCGCCAGCAGAGACTTCTTGTCCAATTCACCCCTCCACTTT. Translating it yields CASRDFLSNSPLHF.

The J gene is TRBJ2-3, the V gene TRBV6-6; 7 bases align to TRBD2. This CDR3 comprises 16 residues. The V gene's germline CDR1 is MNHNY and CDR2 SVGAGI (reference sequence). Germline trimming cut 5 bases from V and 0 bases from J; bases unmatched to any gene: 8. The CDR3 sequence: CASSTNPGGSTDTQYF. The CDR3 bases are TGTGCCAGCAGTACTAACCCGGGGGGAAGCACAGATACGCAGTATTTT.

The chain employs TRBV27 and TRBJ1-2, with TRBD1 identical over 8 bases. The CDR3 is 14 amino acids. The J segment lost 6 bases and the V segment lost 6 bases, leaving 9 bases of the junction unmatched. Germline CDR1 MNHEY, CDR2 SMNVEV (reference sequence). CDR3 sequence (DNA): TGTGCCAGCAGCTCAGACAGGGGAGAGAATGGCTACACCTTC. It specifies CASSSDRGENGYTF.

The J gene is TRBJ2-5, the V gene TRBV7-2; 12 nucleotides agree with TRBD2. Trimming took 7 bases from V and 7 from J; bases not matched to a gene: 16. Germline CDR1 SGHTA, CDR2 FQGNSA. This CDR3 spans 17 amino acids. This chain's CDR3 is CASMPSELAGGPGTQYF. CDR3 sequence (DNA): TGTGCCAGCATGCCGTCCGAGCTAGCGGGGGGGCCCGGGACCCAGTACTTC.

The chain recombines TRBV5-8 with TRBJ2-1; perhaps TRBD1 as D (8 bases). This CDR3 contains 15 residues. CDR1 and CDR2 from the germline V gene are SGHTS and YDEGEE. V was trimmed by 0 bases and J by 7 bases, leaving 14 bases between them. Here the CDR3 reads CASSLARGRGNEQFF. For the CDR3, the DNA is TGTGCCAGCAGCTTGGCCAGGGGGCGGGGGAATGAGCAGTTCTTC.

This clone was detected only once. The chain recombines TRBV29-1 with TRBJ1-1, with D maybe TRBD1 (5 bases). The germline V and J ends were trimmed by 1 base and 6 bases, with 9 bases remaining between them. The CDR3 sequence is 12 residues long. The germline gives CDR1 SQVTM, CDR2 ANQGSEA. The CDR3 DNA sequence: TGCAGCGTTGAAGGGTCGACAGCTGAAGCTTTCTTT. This codes for CSVEGSTAEAFF.

The J gene is TRBJ2-1, the V gene TRBV5-1, with D perhaps matching TRBD2 (6 bases). V lost 7 bases and J 10 bases, leaving 21 bases between the germline ends. CDR1 SGHRS and CDR2 YFSETQ come from the germline V gene. This CDR3 spans 14 amino acids. The CDR3 DNA follows: TGCGCCAGCCAAACGGGACTCCCCGGAAGCGAGCAGTTCTTC. Its protein is CASQTGLPGSEQFF.

The chain couples TRBV6-1 to TRBJ1-3, with TRBD1 matching 9 bases. This CDR3 contains 14 residues. Losses at the gene ends were 8 bases for V and 3 bases for J; bases not matched to a gene: 5. CDR1 is MNHNS, CDR2 SASEGT, per germline. The CDR3 region is CASFTGGGGNTIYF. The CDR3 bases are TGTGCCAGCTTTACAGGGGGCGGTGGAAACACCATATATTTT.

The V call is TRBV5-6, the J call TRBJ2-5; a possible D gene is TRBD1 (6 bases). CDR3 length: 14 amino acids. Germline V gives CDR1 SGHDT, CDR2 YYEEEE. Trimming pared 2 bases from V and 8 bases from J, leaving 16 bases between. CDR3 protein: CASSLGQSGSTQYF. CDR3 in DNA: TGTGCCAGCAGCTTAGGACAGTCCGGAAGTACCCAGTACTTC.

The CDR3 loop is CASRLDRGVYEQYF. CDR3 nucleotide sequence: TGCGCCAGCAGACTTGACAGGGGTGTCTACGAGCAGTACTTC. V is TRBV5-1 and J is TRBJ2-7, with TRBD1 identical over 8 bases. Germline V gene sequence: CDR1 SGHRS, CDR2 YFSETQ. CDR3 length: 14 residues. V lost 5 bases to trimming and J lost 3 bases; unmatched junction nucleotides: 7.

This chain uses TRBV7-9 with TRBJ2-1; the match to TRBD2 covers 9 bases. Germline values: CDR1 SEHNR, CDR2 FQNEAQ (reference sequence). With V trimmed by 5 bases and J by 2 bases, 7 bases remained unmatched. The CDR3 has 16 amino acids. In DNA form, the CDR3 reads TGTGCCAGCAGCAATCGGGGCGGGGGGGCCTACAATGAGCAGTTCTTC. It yields the protein CASSNRGGGAYNEQFF.

The DNA for the CDR3 is TGTGCCAGCCTATCGGCGGGCCTGAACACTGAAGCTTTCTTT. This gives the protein CASLSAGLNTEAFF. This chain links TRBV6-6 with TRBJ1-1; D remains ambiguous. CDR1 and CDR2 (germline): MNHNY, SVGAGI (reference sequence). This CDR3 spans 14 amino acids. Trimming shortened V by 8 bases and J by 0 bases, and 13 bases separated the two germline ends.

The chain has TRBV27 and TRBJ2-1; the match to TRBD1 covers 7 bases. Germline-derived CDR1 and CDR2 are MNHEY and SMNVEV (reference sequence). This CDR3 is 14 amino acids long. Trimming removed 3 bases from V and 4 bases from J; junction bases left unmatched: 3. The CDR3 is CASSFGQEYNEQFF. CDR3 nucleotide sequence: TGTGCCAGCAGTTTTGGACAGGAATACAATGAGCAGTTCTTC.

The chain joins TRBV29-1 to TRBJ1-4, with TRBD1 matching over 9 bases. Trimming at V came to 5 bases and at J to 6 bases, leaving 4 bases not matched to a gene. The CDR3 is made up of 13 amino acids. Looked up from germline, CDR1 is SQVTM and CDR2 is ANQGSEA. DNA of the CDR3: TGCAGCGTTTGGACAGGGGAAGATGAAAAACTGTTTTTT. Translating it yields CSVWTGEDEKLFF. Full variable domain (missing parts from reference TRBV29-1 and TRBJ1-4): SAVISQKPSRDICQRGTSLTIQCQVDSQVTMMFWYRQQPGQSLTLIATANQGSEATYESGFVIDKFPISRPNLTFSTLTVSNMSPEDSSIYLCSVWTGEDEKLFFGSGTQLSVL.